The rows below give T cell receptor beta chains drawn from one sample of a study of PD-1 blockade in classical Hodgkin lymphoma. TCRdb's table, derived via immunoSEQ multiplex PCR, lists solely in-frame clones and lacks some. The table records approximately 26,000 clones, roughly 70% of them present only once. The specimen was peripheral blood mononuclear cells (PBMCs), collected before the second cycle of nivolumab. The source is a human donor with classical Hodgkin lymphoma. The CDR3 runs from the conserved cysteine through the conserved F or W. Each record gives: CDR3 protein, CDR3 DNA, D gene, V gene, J gene, clone size. D genes are given only for firm matches. Size is omitted from some rows. Given values are once, few, many or a class for expanded clones.

CDR3aa: CASDARGNSNQPQHF
CDR3nt: TGTGCCAGCGACGCCCGAGGAAACAGCAATCAGCCCCAGCATTTT
d_gene: -
v_gene: TRBV7-2
j_gene: TRBJ1-5
abundance: -

CDR3aa: CASSQDRISGKKTQYF
CDR3nt: TGTGCCAGCAGCCAAGATAGGATTAGCGGGAAAAAGACCCAGTACTTC
d_gene: TRBD2
v_gene: TRBV4-2
j_gene: TRBJ2-5
abundance: -

CDR3aa: CASSSAAGVDEQYF
CDR3nt: TGCGCCAGCAGCTCGGCGGCAGGGGTCGACGAGCAGTACTTC
d_gene: -
v_gene: TRBV5-1
j_gene: TRBJ2-7
abundance: -

CDR3aa: CASSQDRGLINTEAFF
CDR3nt: TGTGCCAGCAGCCAAGATCGTGGCCTGATAAACACTGAAGCTTTCTTT
d_gene: -
v_gene: TRBV4-2
j_gene: TRBJ1-1
abundance: -

CDR3aa: CASSEWQGPTDTQYF
CDR3nt: TGTGCCAGCAGTGAATGGCAGGGTCCCACAGATACGCAGTATTTT
d_gene: -
v_gene: TRBV6-1
j_gene: TRBJ2-3
abundance: few

CDR3aa: CASSPTDTHTEAFF
CDR3nt: TGTGCCAGTAGTCCGACGGACACCCACACTGAAGCTTTCTTT
d_gene: -
v_gene: TRBV19
j_gene: TRBJ1-1
abundance: -

CDR3aa: CASSQDRSGGAPEAFF
CDR3nt: TGCGCCAGCAGCCAAGATCGGTCAGGGGGCGCCCCTGAAGCTTTCTTT
d_gene: TRBD1
v_gene: TRBV4-3
j_gene: TRBJ1-1
abundance: few

CDR3aa: CAWIQGTYEQYF
CDR3nt: TGTGCCTGGATCCAGGGTACCTACGAGCAGTACTTC
d_gene: -
v_gene: TRBV30
j_gene: TRBJ2-7
abundance: -

CDR3aa: CASSELLPRNQPQHF
CDR3nt: TGTGCCAGCAGTGAACTCCTACCGAGAAATCAGCCCCAGCATTTT
d_gene: -
v_gene: TRBV6-1
j_gene: TRBJ1-5
abundance: -

CDR3aa: CASSPELAGPTDTQYF
CDR3nt: TGCGCCAGCAGCCCGGAACTAGCGGGGCCCACAGATACGCAGTATTTT
d_gene: TRBD2
v_gene: TRBV5-1
j_gene: TRBJ2-3
abundance: -

CDR3aa: CATSREPSGRTYEQYF
CDR3nt: TGTGCCACCAGCAGAGAACCTAGCGGCAGAACCTACGAGCAGTACTTC
d_gene: TRBD2
v_gene: TRBV15
j_gene: TRBJ2-7
abundance: -

CDR3aa: CASSLVTPEKLFF
CDR3nt: TGTGCCAGCAGCTTAGTTACACCTGAAAAACTGTTTTTT
d_gene: -
v_gene: TRBV7-2
j_gene: TRBJ1-4
abundance: -

CDR3aa: CASSLGPLVSESYEQYF
CDR3nt: TGTGCCAGCAGCCTGGGACCGCTCGTGAGTGAGTCCTACGAGCAGTACTTC
d_gene: -
v_gene: TRBV7-9
j_gene: TRBJ2-7
abundance: few

CDR3aa: CASTPVGTSGTRPYEQYF
CDR3nt: TGTGCCAGCACCCCCGTTGGGACTAGCGGTACTAGGCCCTACGAGCAGTACTTC
d_gene: TRBD2
v_gene: TRBV27
j_gene: TRBJ2-7
abundance: few

CDR3aa: CASSIRGEGKLTGELFF
CDR3nt: TGTGCCAGTAGTATAAGAGGGGAGGGCAAGTTGACCGGGGAGCTGTTTTTT
d_gene: TRBD2
v_gene: TRBV19
j_gene: TRBJ2-2
abundance: many

CDR3aa: CASKGTTNTGELFF
CDR3nt: TGTGCCAGCAAGGGGACTACGAACACCGGGGAGCTGTTTTTT
d_gene: TRBD2
v_gene: TRBV28
j_gene: TRBJ2-2
abundance: few

CDR3aa: CASSQVSGKNDNEQFF
CDR3nt: TGTGCCAGCAGCCAAGTTTCGGGAAAGAACGACAATGAGCAGTTCTTC
d_gene: -
v_gene: TRBV4-2
j_gene: TRBJ2-1
abundance: -

CDR3aa: CASSLARGPTGANVLTF
CDR3nt: TGTGCCAGCAGCTTGGCCAGGGGCCCTACTGGGGCCAACGTCCTGACTTTC
d_gene: -
v_gene: TRBV7-2
j_gene: TRBJ2-6
abundance: -

CDR3aa: CASRLDGGSYNEQFF
CDR3nt: TGCGCCAGCAGGTTGGATGGAGGGTCCTACAATGAGCAGTTCTTC
d_gene: -
v_gene: TRBV5-1
j_gene: TRBJ2-1
abundance: -

CDR3aa: CASSQRGAQTEAFF
CDR3nt: TGCGCCAGCAGCCAAAGGGGGGCCCAGACTGAAGCTTTCTTT
d_gene: -
v_gene: TRBV4-1
j_gene: TRBJ1-1
abundance: -

CDR3aa: CASSLDLGTGVNEQFF
CDR3nt: TGTGCCAGCAGCTTGGATTTGGGGACAGGGGTCAATGAGCAGTTCTTC
d_gene: TRBD1
v_gene: TRBV5-4
j_gene: TRBJ2-1
abundance: -

CDR3aa: CASSPVSVWRGPENTEAFF
CDR3nt: TGTGCCAGCTCACCGGTCTCGGTGTGGAGGGGGCCGGAGAACACTGAAGCTTTCTTT
d_gene: TRBD1
v_gene: TRBV18
j_gene: TRBJ1-1
abundance: -

CDR3aa: CASSIKATYEQYF
CDR3nt: TGTGCCAGTAGTATAAAAGCAACCTACGAGCAGTACTTC
d_gene: -
v_gene: TRBV19
j_gene: TRBJ2-7
abundance: once

CDR3aa: CSVAWEQGGAFF
CDR3nt: TGCAGCGTTGCTTGGGAACAGGGGGGAGCTTTCTTT
d_gene: TRBD1
v_gene: TRBV29-1
j_gene: TRBJ1-1
abundance: few

CDR3aa: CASSMLASPLHF
CDR3nt: TGTGCCAGTAGTATGTTGGCTTCACCCCTCCACTTT
d_gene: -
v_gene: TRBV19
j_gene: TRBJ1-6
abundance: -

CDR3aa: CASSATIQGENGYTF
CDR3nt: TGTGCCAGTAGTGCGACTATACAGGGTGAAAATGGCTACACCTTC
d_gene: -
v_gene: TRBV19
j_gene: TRBJ1-2
abundance: few

CDR3aa: CASSGSRNTEAFF
CDR3nt: TGTGCCAGCAGCGGAAGTAGGAACACTGAAGCTTTCTTT
d_gene: -
v_gene: TRBV27
j_gene: TRBJ1-1
abundance: large

CDR3aa: CAWSVGFSNQPQHF
CDR3nt: TGTGCCTGGAGTGTAGGGTTTAGCAATCAGCCCCAGCATTTT
d_gene: -
v_gene: TRBV30
j_gene: TRBJ1-5
abundance: -

CDR3aa: CASSMLQQPQHF
CDR3nt: TGTGCCAGTAGTATGCTTCAACAGCCCCAGCATTTT
d_gene: -
v_gene: TRBV19
j_gene: TRBJ1-5
abundance: medium-sized

CDR3aa: CASSEVYWAGELFF
CDR3nt: TGTGCCAGCAGTGAAGTCTATTGGGCCGGGGAGCTGTTTTTT
d_gene: -
v_gene: TRBV6-1
j_gene: TRBJ2-2
abundance: -

CDR3aa: CASSLTGANYGYTF
CDR3nt: TGTGCCAGCAGTTTAACCGGGGCTAACTATGGCTACACCTTC
d_gene: -
v_gene: TRBV28
j_gene: TRBJ1-2
abundance: -

CDR3aa: CASRSPPGGSYGYTF
CDR3nt: TGTGCCAGCAGAAGCCCACCAGGGGGGAGCTATGGCTACACCTTC
d_gene: TRBD1
v_gene: TRBV28
j_gene: TRBJ1-2
abundance: -

CDR3aa: CASSRNSYSNQPQHF
CDR3nt: TGTGCCAGCAGCCGAAACAGCTATAGCAATCAGCCCCAGCATTTT
d_gene: -
v_gene: TRBV7-2
j_gene: TRBJ1-5
abundance: -

CDR3aa: CATEDGGWVFF
CDR3nt: TGTGCCACAGAGGACGGGGGCTGGGTGTTCTTC
d_gene: -
v_gene: TRBV10-3
j_gene: TRBJ2-1
abundance: medium-sized

CDR3aa: CASSYQEYNEQFF
CDR3nt: TGTGCCAGCAGTTATCAGGAATACAATGAGCAGTTCTTC
d_gene: -
v_gene: TRBV6-5
j_gene: TRBJ2-1
abundance: once

CDR3aa: CASSVTGGSYEQYF
CDR3nt: TGTGCCAGCAGCGTGACAGGGGGCTCCTACGAGCAGTACTTC
d_gene: TRBD1
v_gene: TRBV7-2
j_gene: TRBJ2-7
abundance: -

CDR3aa: CASSILGNSPLHF
CDR3nt: TGTGCCAGTAGTATTCTGGGGAATTCACCCCTCCACTTT
d_gene: -
v_gene: TRBV19
j_gene: TRBJ1-6
abundance: few

CDR3aa: CASSLAGEYYGYTF
CDR3nt: TGTGCCAGCAGCTTAGCGGGGGAGTACTATGGCTACACCTTC
d_gene: -
v_gene: TRBV7-8
j_gene: TRBJ1-2
abundance: -

CDR3aa: CASSLSRGSRTYF
CDR3nt: TGTGCCAGCAGCCTATCTAGGGGATCCCGGACGTACTTC
d_gene: -
v_gene: TRBV7-2
j_gene: TRBJ2-5
abundance: -

CDR3aa: CASSLSGTGNTGELFF
CDR3nt: TGTGCCAGCAGTTTAAGTGGGACAGGGAACACCGGGGAGCTGTTTTTT
d_gene: TRBD1
v_gene: TRBV27
j_gene: TRBJ2-2
abundance: -

CDR3aa: CASSYDPRSGYEQYF
CDR3nt: TGTGCCAGCAGTTACGACCCGCGGAGCGGGTACGAGCAGTACTTC
d_gene: -
v_gene: TRBV6-5
j_gene: TRBJ2-7
abundance: -

CDR3aa: CASSPGRVPTEAFF
CDR3nt: TGTGCCAGCTCACCGGGCAGGGTCCCCACTGAAGCTTTCTTT
d_gene: -
v_gene: TRBV18
j_gene: TRBJ1-1
abundance: -

CDR3aa: CASSSLFLRLDGYTF
CDR3nt: TGTGCCAGCAGTTCCTTGTTCTTAAGGTTGGATGGCTACACCTTC
d_gene: -
v_gene: TRBV28
j_gene: TRBJ1-2
abundance: -

CDR3aa: CASQSLGLAENNEQFF
CDR3nt: TGTGCCAGCCAGTCCCTGGGACTAGCGGAAAACAATGAGCAGTTCTTC
d_gene: TRBD2
v_gene: TRBV19
j_gene: TRBJ2-1
abundance: -

CDR3aa: CASSHEVSGLQGETQYF
CDR3nt: TGTGCCAGCAGCCACGAGGTATCGGGACTCCAAGGTGAGACCCAGTACTTC
d_gene: -
v_gene: TRBV4-2
j_gene: TRBJ2-5
abundance: -

CDR3aa: CASSGDRRYSYGYTF
CDR3nt: TGCGCCAGCAGTGGGGACAGGCGATATTCCTATGGCTACACCTTC
d_gene: TRBD1
v_gene: TRBV10-2
j_gene: TRBJ1-2
abundance: -

CDR3aa: CASSLAWGSTYEQYF
CDR3nt: TGTGCCAGCAGCTTGGCCTGGGGGTCCACCTACGAGCAGTACTTC
d_gene: -
v_gene: TRBV5-4
j_gene: TRBJ2-7
abundance: -